The clone carrying this TCR beta chain was counted ten times or more. Its cognate antigen is unknown. The whole isolated RNA underwent reverse transcription, so sequencing captured expressed TCRB transcripts. TCRdb's copy holds only in-frame clones and misses some; the assay was immunoSEQ multiplex PCR. The profile shows about 170,000 clones, 6.5% to 8.5% of them singletons. Sorting with CD45RO/CCR7/CD25/CD127/CD95/CD27 yielded naive, central memory, regulatory and stem-like memory CD4+ cells. The sample comes from a study of beta chain features in type 1 diabetes. At the level of the study: Patients were similar to healthy donors in age and gender (as well as in cell yields). Study-level results: Type 1 diabetes patients showed fewer insertions and more deletions at VDJ junctions. The study found moderately but significantly shorter TCRB CDR3s in all four CD4+ subsets of Type 1 diabetes patients. Whether HLA type influences TCRB rearrangement remained unresolved here.

This CDR3 region has 11 residues. Germline loops: CDR1 DFQATT, CDR2 SNEGSKA (reference sequence). V was shortened by 7 bases and J by 1 base, with 7 bases between the two germline ends. Specimen: central memory CD4+ T cells from blood. The sequence came from a man younger than 35 with type 1 diabetes. This rearrangement joins TRBV20-1 to TRBJ1-2; D not certain. CDR3 sequence reads: CSVYSNYGYTF. CDR3 DNA: TGCAGTGTTTACAGTAACTATGGCTACACCTTC.